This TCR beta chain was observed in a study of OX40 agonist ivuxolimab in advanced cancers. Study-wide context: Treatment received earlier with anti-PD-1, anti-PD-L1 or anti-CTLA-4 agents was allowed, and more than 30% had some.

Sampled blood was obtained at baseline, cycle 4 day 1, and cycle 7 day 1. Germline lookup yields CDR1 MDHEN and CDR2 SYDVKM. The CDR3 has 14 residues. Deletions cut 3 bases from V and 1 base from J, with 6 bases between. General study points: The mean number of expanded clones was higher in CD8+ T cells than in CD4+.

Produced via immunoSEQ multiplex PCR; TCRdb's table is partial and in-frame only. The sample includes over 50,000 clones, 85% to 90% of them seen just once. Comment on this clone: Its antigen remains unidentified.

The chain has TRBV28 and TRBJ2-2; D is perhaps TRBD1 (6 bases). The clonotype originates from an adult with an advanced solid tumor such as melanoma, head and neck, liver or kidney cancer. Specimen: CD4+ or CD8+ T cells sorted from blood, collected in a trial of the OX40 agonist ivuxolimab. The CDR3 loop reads CASSLTGNTGELFF. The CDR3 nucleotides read TGTGCCAGCAGTTTGACAGGGAACACCGGGGAGCTGTTTTTT.